One and the same sample provided the 17 T cell receptor beta chains below, sequenced in a study of cytomegalovirus exposure and HLA in healthy donors. This PCR relied on a set of 60 Vbeta primers and 13 Jbeta primers. The protocol was immunoSEQ multiplex PCR, while the TCRdb copy is restricted to in-frame clones and leaves out a portion. The data contain approximately 75,000 clones, about 74% of them singletons. The specimen sequenced was PBMCs. These receptors originate from a woman in her sixties in good health and CMV-seropositive.

The V gene is TRBV2, the J gene TRBJ1-2; 8 nucleotides agree with TRBD1. The CDR3 consists of 14 residues. Trimming removed 5 bases from V and 4 bases from J; junction bases left unmatched: 6. In germline, CDR1 is SNHLY, CDR2 FYNNEI. The CDR3 loop is CASSLGQGSYGYTF. CDR3 bases: TGTGCCAGCAGTTTAGGACAGGGATCCTATGGCTACACCTTC.

In this sample, this clone turned up once. This rearrangement joins TRBV30 to TRBJ2-5; 9 bases line up with TRBD1. Germline lookup yields CDR1 GTSNPN and CDR2 SVGIG (reference sequence). There are 15 residues in the CDR3. The V and J ends lost 5 bases and 5 bases, in that order; junction bases with no gene match: 12. The CDR3 DNA reads TGTGCCTGGGCCCGGGGAGGGACAGGGTGGGAGACCCAGTACTTC. It specifies CAWARGGTGWETQYF.

The chain recombines TRBV9 with TRBJ2-7, with D perhaps matching TRBD1 (5 bases). The CDR3 spans 13 residues. Germline V lookup: CDR1 SGDLS, CDR2 YYNGEE. Trimming took off 0 bases at V and 7 bases at J, with 11 bases between the two ends. The CDR3 here is CASSVAGIAEQYF. The CDR3 coding sequence is TGTGCCAGCAGCGTAGCAGGGATTGCGGAGCAGTACTTC. Complete variable domain (other parts from reference TRBV9 and TRBJ2-7): DSGVTQTPKHLITATGQRVTLRCSPRSGDLSVYWYQQSLDQGLQFLIQYYNGEERAKGNILERFSAQQFPDLHSELNLSSLELGDSALYFCASSVAGIAEQYFGPGTRLTVT.

This clone was counted at least ten times. The chain couples TRBV12-5 to TRBJ2-1; 8 bases agree with TRBD2. The CDR3 loop spans 12 amino acids. With V trimmed by 6 bases and J by 15 bases, 10 bases remained unmatched. Germline-derived CDR1 and CDR2 are LGHNT and FRNRAP. The CDR3 here is CASGGGSGIAFF. For the CDR3, the DNA is TGTGCTAGTGGGGGTGGTAGCGGGATCGCGTTCTTC.

The chain has TRBV6-1 and TRBJ2-5; weak D call: TRBD2 (5 bases). Per germline, CDR1 MNHNS and CDR2 SASEGT. The V gene lost 1 base and the J gene lost 5 bases, with 8 bases spanning the gap. There are 13 residues in the CDR3. The CDR3 coding sequence is TGTGCCAGCAGTGAAGTCGGCGGGGAGACCCAGTACTTC. Residues: CASSEVGGETQYF.

CDR3 DNA sequence: TGTGCCTGGAGTTTCGCCCCGAGGGGTAGCGGGAGATCAGATACGCAGTATTTT. Translating gives CAWSFAPRGSGRSDTQYF. This chain uses TRBV30 with TRBJ2-3, with 9 bases lining up with TRBD2. The germline V gene encodes CDR1 GTSNPN and CDR2 SVGIG (reference sequence). CDR3 size: 18 residues. V gave up 2 bases and J gave up 4 bases; unmatched junction bases: 16.

V gene TRBV30 combines with J gene TRBJ1-3; D is unclear. V lost 0 bases and J 3 bases, leaving 15 bases between the germline ends. Germline V lookup: CDR1 GTSNPN, CDR2 SVGIG (reference sequence). The CDR3 totals 16 residues. CDR3 amino acids: CAWSVRRVGLGNTIYF. The CDR3, as DNA: TGTGCCTGGAGTGTACGGCGGGTTGGACTTGGAAACACCATATATTTT. The full variable domain, completed using reference TRBV30 and TRBJ1-3, is SQTIHQWPATLVQPVGSPLSLECTVEGTSNPNLYWYRQAAGRGLQLLFYSVGIGQISSEVPQNLSASRPQDRQFILSSKKLLLSDSGFYLCAWSVRRVGLGNTIYFGEGSWLTVV.

This clone was counted between two and nine times. This chain joins TRBV11-2 and TRBJ2-7; 9 bases are a match to TRBD1. This CDR3 spans 14 amino acids. CDR1 SGHAT and CDR2 FQNNGV come from the germline V gene. The trim removed 5 bases at V and 5 bases at J, leaving 7 bases unmatched. CDR3 in DNA: TGTGCCAGCAGCCACCGGGACAGGGCTAACGAGCAGTACTTC. Its protein product is CASSHRDRANEQYF.

The rearrangement joins TRBV29-1 to TRBJ2-1; 14 positions match TRBD2. V was pared by 3 bases and J by 3 bases, with 13 bases of the junction left unmatched. Germline V gives CDR1 SQVTM, CDR2 ANQGSEA. This CDR3 is built from 19 residues. CDR3 amino acids: CSVEGVGLAGALFYNEQFF. Written as DNA, the CDR3 is TGCAGCGTTGAGGGGGTGGGACTAGCGGGAGCCCTCTTCTACAATGAGCAGTTCTTC.

The genes are TRBV5-6 and TRBJ2-7, with a weak D call TRBD1 (6 bases). Trimming stripped 0 bases from V and 0 bases from J, with 22 bases between. The CDR3 runs 19 residues. In germline, CDR1 is SGHDT, CDR2 YYEEEE. The CDR3 protein is CASSLARNRQGQSSYEQYF. The DNA of the CDR3 is TGTGCCAGCAGCTTGGCACGTAACAGGCAGGGGCAGAGCTCCTACGAGCAGTACTTC. The variable domain in full, with the rest retrieved from reference TRBV5-6 and TRBJ2-7, is DAGVTQSPTHLIKTRGQQVTLRCSPKSGHDTVSWYQQALGQGPQFIFQYYEEEERQRGNFPDRFSGHQFPNYSSELNVNALLLGDSALYLCASSLARNRQGQSSYEQYFGPGTRLTVT.

This clone is medium-sized. The chain combines TRBV6-1 with TRBJ2-7; D gene ambiguous. Germline V lookup: CDR1 MNHNS, CDR2 SASEGT. The CDR3 has 13 amino acids. V dropped 2 bases and J dropped 3 bases, with 8 bases sitting between them. The CDR3 nucleotides read TGTGCCAGCAGTGAACCCCTGTTCTACGAGCAGTACTTC. Amino acids: CASSEPLFYEQYF.

This clone was picked up one time. The chain employs TRBV30 and TRBJ2-3; D is perhaps TRBD2 (6 bases). Germline V gene data show CDR1 as GTSNPN and CDR2 as SVGIG (reference sequence). Deletions cut 0 bases from V and 2 bases from J, with 9 bases between. CDR3 length: 14 residues. CDR3 sequence: CAWSVGGVTDTQYF. DNA of the CDR3: TGTGCCTGGAGTGTGGGCGGGGTCACAGATACGCAGTATTTT.

This clone was detected only once. This chain uses TRBV7-9 with TRBJ2-3; TRBD2 might be the D (6 bases). CDR1 is SEHNR and CDR2 is FQNEAQ in the germline V gene (reference sequence). The CDR3 totals 14 residues. The V gene lost 2 bases and the J gene lost 2 bases, with 8 bases spanning the gap. The CDR3 DNA follows: TGTGCCAGCAGCTTACAGGGACTCACAGATACGCAGTATTTT. Residues: CASSLQGLTDTQYF.

About this clone: This specimen includes other DNA sequences encoding the same CDR3. The chain recombines TRBV7-9 with TRBJ2-2; 7 bases line up with TRBD1. After removal of 3 bases from V and 5 bases from J, the junction contained 3 bases not matched to a gene. This CDR3 is built from 14 residues. The V gene's germline CDR1 is SEHNR and CDR2 FQNEAQ (reference sequence). This chain's CDR3 is CASSLAGGTGELFF. Here the CDR3 DNA reads TGTGCCAGCAGCTTGGCAGGGGGAACCGGGGAGCTGTTTTTT. Drawing the rest from reference TRBV7-9 and TRBJ2-2, the complete variable domain is DTGVSQNPRHKITKRGQNVTFRCDPISEHNRLYWYRQTLGQGPEFLTYFQNEAQLEKSRLLSDRFSAERPKGSFSTLEIQRTEQGDSAMYLCASSLAGGTGELFFGEGSRLTVL.

This clone was seen just once. The chain uses TRBV21-1 and TRBJ2-2; TRBD2, as called in the table, went unchecked against the DNA. TRBV21-1 has pseudogene status. There are 15 residues in the CDR3. CDR3 amino acids: CASSAGAGATGELFF. The DNA for the CDR3 is TGTGCCAGCAGCGCCGGGGCGGGAGCAACCGGGGAGCTGTTTTTT.

This CDR3 reads CAWRQGLEGYTF. The DNA for the CDR3 is TGTGCCTGGAGGCAGGGCCTAGAGGGCTACACCTTC. This rearrangement joins TRBV30 to TRBJ1-2; D possibly corresponds to TRBD1 (5 bases). Per the germline V gene, CDR1 is GTSNPN and CDR2 is SVGIG (reference sequence). The V end lost 3 bases, the J end lost 8 bases, and 13 bases lay between the germline ends. CDR3 size: 12 residues. The full variable domain, completed using reference TRBV30 and TRBJ1-2, is SQTIHQWPATLVQPVGSPLSLECTVEGTSNPNLYWYRQAAGRGLQLLFYSVGIGQISSEVPQNLSASRPQDRQFILSSKKLLLSDSGFYLCAWRQGLEGYTFGSGTRLTVV.

This clone has a handful of counts. The missing conserved phenylalanine or tryptophan at the end of this CDR3 makes a read error likely. The V and J genes are TRBV13 and TRBJ1-2, with D perhaps TRBD1 (5 bases). Trimming stripped 0 bases from V and 8 bases from J, with 16 bases between. The CDR3 covers 15 residues. The V gene's germline CDR1 is PRHDT and CDR2 FYEKMQ (reference sequence). CDR3 DNA: TGTGCCAGCAGCTTAGGTACTGGCAGGGTCTACGGCTACACCGTC. This encodes CASSLGTGRVYGYTV.